This T cell receptor beta chain was sequenced during a study of blood T cell repertoires in COVID-19. Germline values: CDR1 LGHDT, CDR2 YNNKEL (reference sequence). The junction had 4 bases not matched to a gene; V was cut back by 1 base and J by 2 bases. The CDR3 totals 16 residues. In regard to this clone: Other DNA sequences in this specimen translate into the identical CDR3.

Under the authors' procedure: Estimation of nucleated cell counts relied on the amplification of reference gene primers. Profiled with immunoSEQ multiplex PCR; TCRdb holds only in-frame clones, not every one. That table gives V, J and clone size, and the DNA gave D and trimming. The sample holds some 150,000 clones, approximately 80% seen once. Sequencing was performed on peripheral blood. This chain connects TRBV3-1 (or the pseudogene TRBV3-2) to TRBJ2-5, with 10 bases identical to TRBD2. The sequence came from a man aged 55-75 years with active or convalescent COVID-19. In DNA form, the CDR3 reads TGTGCCAGCAGCCAAGGTCTAGCGGGAGCTCAAGAGACCCAGTACTTC. Residues: CASSQGLAGAQETQYF.